This TCR beta chain was obtained from a study of blood T cell repertoires in COVID-19. The CDR3 length is 15 residues. Germline trimming cut 0 bases from V and 4 bases from J; bases unmatched to any gene: 4. Germline-derived CDR1 and CDR2 are SGDLS and YYNGEE. Generated by immunoSEQ multiplex PCR, the TCRdb table keeps only in-frame clones and is missing some. The data show approximately 210,000 clones, 75% to 90% seen once. The sequence was obtained from a man in his forties with acute or convalescent COVID-19. Sample: peripheral blood. The chain recombines TRBV9 with TRBJ1-3, with 7 positions matching TRBD1. This CDR3 reads CASSVGGTAGNTIYF. The CDR3 bases are TGTGCCAGCAGCGTAGGAGGGACAGCAGGAAACACCATATATTTT. The full variable domain, with the rest looked up from reference TRBV9 and TRBJ1-3, is DSGVTQTPKHLITATGQRVTLRCSPRSGDLSVYWYQQSLDQGLQFLIQYYNGEERAKGNILERFSAQQFPDLHSELNLSSLELGDSALYFCASSVGGTAGNTIYFGEGSWLTVV.